This TCR beta chain stems from a study of STAT5B mutations in CD4+ large granular lymphocyte leukemia. TCRdb's copy holds only in-frame clones and misses some; the assay was immunoSEQ multiplex PCR. The sample records 25,000 to 35,000 clones, about 70% being singletons. Buffy coats from healthy blood donors served as controls. CDR3 length: 16 amino acids. Germline-derived CDR1 and CDR2 are SEHNR and FQNEAQ (reference sequence). Trimming removed 1 base from V and 2 bases from J; junction bases left unmatched: 3. Sequencing input: CD4+ T cells from blood buffy coats. The TCR originated in a human donor in good health. The V call is TRBV7-9, the J call TRBJ2-3; 10 bases fit TRBD2. CDR3 sequence (DNA): TGTGCCAGCAGCTTAGGGCTAGCGGGAGTCACAGATACGCAGTATTTT. It specifies CASSLGLAGVTDTQYF.